Each of the 20 T cell receptor beta chains below was sequenced from the same sample in a study of a mutant IDH1 vaccine in newly diagnosed glioma. The assay was immunoSEQ multiplex PCR, and TCRdb's table has in-frame clones only and misses some. Of 70,000 to 95,000 clones in the sample, roughly 80% were seen once. Noted time point: baseline, week 1 (first vaccination visit). Specified treatment: pre-vaccination baseline after standard-of-care therapy. The source was PBMCs, collected from a glioma patient treated with radiotherapy, temozolomide or both. Every receptor here comes from a man aged 35 to 55 with glioma. Some clones in this sample may be carry-over from other donors' samples.

This rearrangement joins TRBV7-9 to TRBJ1-3; the D is unclear. With 0 bases removed from V and 8 bases from J, the gap between germline ends came to 5 bases. The CDR3 totals 12 residues. CDR1 is SEHNR, CDR2 FQNEAQ, per germline (reference sequence). CDR3 in amino acids: CASSLAGYTIYF. CDR3 coding DNA: TGTGCCAGCAGCTTAGCAGGTTACACCATATATTTT.

This chain links TRBV6-1 with TRBJ1-5; D is uncertain. V lost 4 bases to trimming and J lost 0 bases, with 4 bases between them. CDR3 length: 13 amino acids. In germline, CDR1 is MNHNS, CDR2 SASEGT. The CDR3 nucleotides are TGTGCCAGCAGTGCGAATAGCAATCAGCCCCAGCATTTT. This gives the protein CASSANSNQPQHF.

V usage is TRBV10-3 and J usage is TRBJ1-5, with D unclear. Germline-derived CDR1 and CDR2 are ENHRY and SYGVKD. The V gene lost 0 bases and the J gene lost 1 base, with 10 bases spanning the gap. The CDR3 consists of 16 residues. The CDR3 sequence: CAISESSKWSNQPQHF. The CDR3 DNA sequence: TGTGCCATCAGTGAGTCATCGAAATGGAGCAATCAGCCCCAGCATTTT.

The chain carries TRBV19 and TRBJ1-2, with a weak D call TRBD1 (6 bases). The CDR3 is 16 amino acids. V gave up 7 bases and J gave up 0 bases, with 18 bases separating them. The V gene's germline CDR1 is LNHDA and CDR2 SQIVND (reference sequence). Written as DNA, the CDR3 is TGTGCCAGTATCCCCTCCCCCGCAGGGGCTAACTATGGCTACACCTTC. Translating it yields CASIPSPAGANYGYTF.

The chain couples TRBV6-6 to TRBJ1-1; D gene uncertain. Trimming removed 4 bases at V and 1 base at J, with 16 bases between. The CDR3 has 16 amino acids. Germline CDR1 reads MNHNY; CDR2 reads SVGAGI (reference sequence). CDR3 DNA sequence: TGTGCCAGCAGTTCCACCCGGGGTGGCCAGAACACTGAAGCTTTCTTT. Translated: CASSSTRGGQNTEAFF.

The gene calls are TRBV6-5 and TRBJ2-1, with TRBD2 as a possible D gene (7 bases). The CDR3 is 14 amino acids. From germline, CDR1 is MNHEY and CDR2 SVGAGI. V shed 9 bases and J shed 6 bases, with 18 bases lying between them. The CDR3 region has the DNA TGTGCCAGTAACCCGCGCGGGGGCTCCAATGAGCAGTTCTTC. Its protein is CASNPRGGSNEQFF.

The CDR3 protein is CASSTGTANTEAFF. The DNA for the CDR3 is TGTGCCAGTTCGACCGGGACAGCCAACACTGAAGCTTTCTTT. The J gene is TRBJ1-1, the V gene TRBV19; 7 bases map to TRBD1. CDR1 is LNHDA and CDR2 is SQIVND in the germline V gene (reference sequence). CDR3 length: 14 amino acids. The V and J ends lost 8 bases and 2 bases, in that order; junction bases with no gene match: 8.

This clone appeared a single time. The V and J genes are TRBV19 and TRBJ2-1, with 8 bases matching TRBD1. CDR1 and CDR2 from the germline V gene are LNHDA and SQIVND (reference sequence). Trimming at V came to 1 base and at J to 5 bases, leaving 7 bases not matched to a gene. The CDR3 loop spans 16 amino acids. The CDR3 reads CASSIVLGQANNEQFF. In DNA, the CDR3 is TGTGCCAGTAGTATAGTTCTGGGACAGGCGAACAATGAGCAGTTCTTC. Full variable domain (remainder filled in from reference TRBV19 and TRBJ2-1): DGGITQSPKYLFRKEGQNVTLSCEQNLNHDAMYWYRQDPGQGLRLIYYSQIVNDFQKGDIAEGYSVSREKKESFPLTVTSAQKNPTAFYLCASSIVLGQANNEQFFGPGTRLTVL.

This chain uses TRBV5-6 with TRBJ1-1; 9 bases line up with TRBD1. Trimming cost V 2 bases and J 4 bases; bases outside gene matches: 9. CDR1 SGHDT and CDR2 YYEEEE come from the germline V gene. The CDR3 spans 16 residues. CDR3 in amino acids: CASSFIDRGRSTEAFF. CDR3 nucleotide sequence: TGTGCCAGCAGCTTTATAGACAGGGGGAGGAGCACTGAAGCTTTCTTT.

V gene TRBV6-5 combines with J gene TRBJ1-2, with 9 bases fitting TRBD1. J was trimmed by 7 bases and V by 2 bases; bases with no gene match: 5. The CDR3 is made up of 14 amino acids. From germline, CDR1 is MNHEY and CDR2 SVGAGI. The chain's CDR3 is CASSYQGQGSGYTF. CDR3 nucleotide sequence: TGTGCCAGCAGTTACCAGGGACAGGGAAGTGGCTACACCTTC.

This clone appeared a few times. CDR3 sequence (DNA): TGTGCCAGTATGGGGACTTTGACTAGCAATCAGCCCCAGCATTTT. This codes for CASMGTLTSNQPQHF. The rearrangement joins TRBV19 to TRBJ1-5, with a weak D call TRBD1 (5 bases). CDR3 length: 15 amino acids. From germline, CDR1 is LNHDA and CDR2 SQIVND (reference sequence). V was pared by 7 bases and J by 0 bases, with 13 bases between. Variable domain in full (rest from reference TRBV19 and TRBJ1-5): DGGITQSPKYLFRKEGQNVTLSCEQNLNHDAMYWYRQDPGQGLRLIYYSQIVNDFQKGDIAEGYSVSREKKESFPLTVTSAQKNPTAFYLCASMGTLTSNQPQHFGDGTRLSIL.

V and J are TRBV10-2 and TRBJ1-1, with 9 positions matching TRBD1. This CDR3 has 20 amino acids. The junction had 30 bases not matched to a gene; V was cut back by 6 bases and J by 10 bases. Germline-derived CDR1 and CDR2 are WSHSY and SAAADI. This chain's CDR3 is CASSGRGTNRDRVSVFGAFF. DNA of the CDR3: TGCGCCAGCAGCGGTCGGGGAACGAATAGGGACAGGGTTTCGGTTTTCGGAGCTTTCTTT.

This clone came up once. The J gene is TRBJ2-1, the V gene TRBV5-1; no reliable D call. Trimming left V 0 bases short and J 10 bases short, with 11 bases between. This CDR3 has 13 residues. Per germline, CDR1 SGHRS and CDR2 YFSETQ. The CDR3 DNA follows: TGCGCCAGCAGCTTGGAGCTGGCCAGGGAGCAGTTCTTC. Protein product: CASSLELAREQFF.

The chain couples TRBV6-6 to TRBJ1-5, with a weak D call TRBD1 (6 bases). The CDR3 totals 15 residues. Trimming removed 2 bases from V and 5 bases from J, with 13 bases in between. Germline V lookup: CDR1 MNHNY, CDR2 SVGAGI (reference sequence). CDR3 DNA: TGTGCCAGCAGTTACGGGGGGGCGCATGATCAGCCCCAGCATTTT. Encoded protein: CASSYGGAHDQPQHF.

The chain links TRBV5-1 to TRBJ2-5; D might be TRBD2 (6 bases). CDR1 SGHRS and CDR2 YFSETQ come from the germline V gene. Trimming took off 0 bases at V and 5 bases at J, with 8 bases between the two ends. CDR3 length: 13 amino acids. Here the CDR3 reads CASSLAGTETQYF. The CDR3 nucleotides read TGCGCCAGCAGCTTGGCGGGGACTGAGACCCAGTACTTC.

V gene TRBV10-3 combines with J gene TRBJ1-6; 8 nucleotides agree with TRBD1. Germline lookup yields CDR1 ENHRY and CDR2 SYGVKD. V gave up 10 bases and J gave up 10 bases; unmatched junction bases: 12. CDR3 length equals 14 residues. The CDR3 region has the DNA TGTGCCACCCGGCCAGGACAGGGCGGCTCACCCCTCCACTTT. The encoded protein is CATRPGQGGSPLHF.

The chain has TRBV6-5 and TRBJ1-2; a possible D gene is TRBD1 (5 bases). The germline V gene has CDR1 MNHEY and CDR2 SVGAGI. This CDR3 is built from 13 residues. V gave up 6 bases and J gave up 2 bases, with 10 bases separating them. The CDR3 region has the DNA TGTGCCAGCAGGGGGGGAGCGAACTATGGCTACACCTTC. Encoded protein: CASRGGANYGYTF.

This clone was observed once. This sequence joins TRBV2 and TRBJ2-2; no reliable D call. V shed 4 bases and J shed 2 bases, with 11 bases lying between them. From germline, CDR1 is SNHLY and CDR2 FYNNEI. The CDR3 covers 15 residues. CDR3 sequence (DNA): TGTGCCAGCAGTGTTGTCCGGGTAAACACCGGGGAGCTGTTTTTT. Translation: CASSVVRVNTGELFF.

With respect to this clone: At one end, the junction sequence differs from germline, possibly due to a read error. The gene calls are TRBV10-1 and TRBJ2-3; TRBD2 might be the D (6 bases). This CDR3 region has 11 residues. Per the germline V gene, CDR1 is WNHNN and CDR2 is SYGVQD (reference sequence). The CDR3 is CASSGTNTMLF. The CDR3 DNA is TGCGCCAGCAGTGGGACTAACACCATGCTTTTT.

The J gene is TRBJ1-4, the V gene TRBV25-1; D gene unclear. Germline loops: CDR1 MGHDK, CDR2 SYGVNS. V was trimmed by 3 bases and J by 7 bases, leaving 15 bases between them. This CDR3 spans 15 amino acids. The DNA of the CDR3 is TGTGCCAGCAGTGACACGACGGGCATAAGTGAAAAACTGTTTTTT. Protein: CASSDTTGISEKLFF.